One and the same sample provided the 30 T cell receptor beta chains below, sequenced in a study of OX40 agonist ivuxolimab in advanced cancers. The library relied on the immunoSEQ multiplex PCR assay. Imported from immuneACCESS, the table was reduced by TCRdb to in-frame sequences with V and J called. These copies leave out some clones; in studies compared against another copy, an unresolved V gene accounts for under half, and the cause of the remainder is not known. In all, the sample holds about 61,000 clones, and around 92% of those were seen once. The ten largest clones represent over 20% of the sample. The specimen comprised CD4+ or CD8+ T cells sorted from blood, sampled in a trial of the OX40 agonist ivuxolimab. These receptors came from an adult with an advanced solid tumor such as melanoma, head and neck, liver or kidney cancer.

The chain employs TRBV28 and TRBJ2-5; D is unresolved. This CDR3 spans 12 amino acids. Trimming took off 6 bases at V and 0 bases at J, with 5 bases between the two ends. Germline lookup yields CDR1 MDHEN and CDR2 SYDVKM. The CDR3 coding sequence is TGTGCCAGCAGCCCGTACCAAGAGACCCAGTACTTC. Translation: CASSPYQETQYF.

CDR3 protein: CAISEWTQSTDTQYF. The CDR3 nucleotides are TGTGCCATCAGTGAGTGGACACAGAGCACAGATACGCAGTATTTT. The J gene is TRBJ2-3, the V gene TRBV10-3, with a weak D call TRBD1 (5 bases). The CDR3 is made up of 15 amino acids. The V end lost 1 base, the J end lost 0 bases, and 8 bases lay between the germline ends. Germline CDR1 is ENHRY and CDR2 is SYGVKD.

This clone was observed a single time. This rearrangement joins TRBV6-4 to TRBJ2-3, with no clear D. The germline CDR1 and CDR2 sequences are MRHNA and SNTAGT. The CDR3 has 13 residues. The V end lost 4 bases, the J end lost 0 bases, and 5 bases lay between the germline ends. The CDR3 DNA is TGTGCCAGCAGTGTCGACAGCACAGATACGCAGTATTTT. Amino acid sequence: CASSVDSTDTQYF.

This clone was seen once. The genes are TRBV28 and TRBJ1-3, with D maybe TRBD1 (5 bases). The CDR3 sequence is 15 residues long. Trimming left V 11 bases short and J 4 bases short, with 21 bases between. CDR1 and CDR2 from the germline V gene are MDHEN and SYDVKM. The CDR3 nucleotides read TGTGCCGGTAGCCGGGACGCCTATGCCGGAAACACCATATATTTT. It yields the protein CAGSRDAYAGNTIYF.

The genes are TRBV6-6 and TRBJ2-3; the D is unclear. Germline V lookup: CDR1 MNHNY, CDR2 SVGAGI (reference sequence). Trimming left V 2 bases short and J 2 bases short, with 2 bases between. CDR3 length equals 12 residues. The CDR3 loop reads CASSYHTDTQYF. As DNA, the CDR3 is TGTGCCAGCAGTTACCACACAGATACGCAGTATTTT.

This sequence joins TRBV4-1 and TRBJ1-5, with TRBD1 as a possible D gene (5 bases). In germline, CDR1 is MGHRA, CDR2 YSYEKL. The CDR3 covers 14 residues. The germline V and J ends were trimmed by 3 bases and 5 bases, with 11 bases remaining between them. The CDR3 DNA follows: TGCGCCAGCAGCCAGATTGGGGCCCATCAGCCCCAGCATTTT. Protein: CASSQIGAHQPQHF.

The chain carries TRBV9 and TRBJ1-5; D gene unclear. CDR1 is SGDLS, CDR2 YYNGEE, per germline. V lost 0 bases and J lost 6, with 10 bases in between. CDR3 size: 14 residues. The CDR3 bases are TGTGCCAGCAGCGTAGAAGGGCTCGGTCAGCCCCAGCATTTT. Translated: CASSVEGLGQPQHF.

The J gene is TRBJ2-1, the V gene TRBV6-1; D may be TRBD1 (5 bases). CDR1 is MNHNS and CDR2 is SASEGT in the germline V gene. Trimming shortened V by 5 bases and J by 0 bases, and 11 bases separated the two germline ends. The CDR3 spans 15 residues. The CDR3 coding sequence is TGTGCCAGCAGTTTAAGGACACCCTCCTACAATGAGCAGTTCTTC. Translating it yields CASSLRTPSYNEQFF.

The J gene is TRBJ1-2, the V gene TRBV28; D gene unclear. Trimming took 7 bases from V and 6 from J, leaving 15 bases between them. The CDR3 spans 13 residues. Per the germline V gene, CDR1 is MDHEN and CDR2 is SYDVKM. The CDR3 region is CASTLVGNHGYTF. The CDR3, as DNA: TGTGCCAGCACCTTGGTAGGGAACCATGGCTACACCTTC.

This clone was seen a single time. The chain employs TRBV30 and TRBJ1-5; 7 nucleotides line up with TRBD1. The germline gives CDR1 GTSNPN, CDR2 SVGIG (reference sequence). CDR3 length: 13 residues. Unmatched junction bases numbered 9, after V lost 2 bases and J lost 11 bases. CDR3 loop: CAWSSLDRTAQHF. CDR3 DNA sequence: TGTGCCTGGAGTTCCCTGGACAGGACCGCCCAGCATTTT.

The DNA of the CDR3 is TGTGCCTGGAGTGTAAGGTCCTACGAGCAGTACTTC. It specifies CAWSVRSYEQYF. The rearrangement joins TRBV30 to TRBJ2-7; D gene unclear. This CDR3 contains 12 residues. Germline loops: CDR1 GTSNPN, CDR2 SVGIG (reference sequence). V was cut by 0 bases and J by 1 base, with 4 bases left in between. Supplemented by reference TRBV30 and TRBJ2-7, the full variable domain reads SQTIHQWPATLVQPVGSPLSLECTVEGTSNPNLYWYRQAAGRGLQLLFYSVGIGQISSEVPQNLSASRPQDRQFILSSKKLLLSDSGFYLCAWSVRSYEQYFGPGTRLTVT.

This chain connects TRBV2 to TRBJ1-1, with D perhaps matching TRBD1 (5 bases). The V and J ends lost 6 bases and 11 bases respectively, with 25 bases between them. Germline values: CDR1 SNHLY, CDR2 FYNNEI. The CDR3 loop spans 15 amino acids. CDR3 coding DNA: TGTGCCAGCAGCGCGGGCGGTACCACCCCTTGGGGCGCTTTCTTT. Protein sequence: CASSAGGTTPWGAFF.

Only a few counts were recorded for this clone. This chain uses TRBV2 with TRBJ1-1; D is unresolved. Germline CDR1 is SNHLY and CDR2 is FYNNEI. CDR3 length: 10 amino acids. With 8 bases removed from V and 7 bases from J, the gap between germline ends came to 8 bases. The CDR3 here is CASYQVEAFF. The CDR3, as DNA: TGTGCCAGCTATCAGGTTGAAGCTTTCTTT.

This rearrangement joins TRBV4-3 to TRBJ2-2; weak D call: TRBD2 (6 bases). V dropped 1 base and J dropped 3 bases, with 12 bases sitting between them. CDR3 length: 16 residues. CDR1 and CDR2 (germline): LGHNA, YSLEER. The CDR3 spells CASSQAGSPDTGELFF. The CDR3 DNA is TGCGCCAGCAGCCAAGCCGGGAGTCCGGACACCGGGGAGCTGTTTTTT.

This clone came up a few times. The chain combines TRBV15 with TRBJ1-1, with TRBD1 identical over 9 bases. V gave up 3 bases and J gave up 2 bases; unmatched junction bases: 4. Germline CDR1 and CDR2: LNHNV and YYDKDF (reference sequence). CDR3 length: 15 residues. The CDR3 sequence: CATSREGQGNTEAFF. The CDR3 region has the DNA TGTGCCACCAGCAGGGAGGGACAGGGAAACACTGAAGCTTTCTTT.

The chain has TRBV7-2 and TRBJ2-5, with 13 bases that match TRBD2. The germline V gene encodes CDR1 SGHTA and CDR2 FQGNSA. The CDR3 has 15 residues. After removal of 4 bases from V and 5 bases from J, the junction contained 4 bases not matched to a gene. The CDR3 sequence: CASSSLAGGPETQYF. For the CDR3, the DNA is TGTGCCAGCAGCTCACTAGCGGGGGGGCCTGAGACCCAGTACTTC.

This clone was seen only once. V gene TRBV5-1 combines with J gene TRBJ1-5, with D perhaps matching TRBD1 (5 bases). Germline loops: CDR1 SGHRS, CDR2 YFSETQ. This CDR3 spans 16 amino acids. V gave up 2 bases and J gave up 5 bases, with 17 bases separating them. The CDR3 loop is CASSFGGWGIDQPQHF. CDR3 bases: TGCGCCAGCAGCTTCGGTGGGTGGGGGATTGATCAGCCCCAGCATTTT. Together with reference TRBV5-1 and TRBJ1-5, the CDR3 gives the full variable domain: KAGVTQTPRYLIKTRGQQVTLSCSPISGHRSVSWYQQTPGQGLQFLFEYFSETQRNKGNFPGRFSGRQFSNSRSEMNVSTLELGDSALYLCASSFGGWGIDQPQHFGDGTRLSIL.

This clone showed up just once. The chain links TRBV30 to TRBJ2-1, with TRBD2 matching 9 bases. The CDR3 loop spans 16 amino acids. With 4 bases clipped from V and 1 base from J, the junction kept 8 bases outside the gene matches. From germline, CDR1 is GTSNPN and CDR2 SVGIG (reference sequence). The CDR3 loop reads CAWTGAGGGSYNEQFF. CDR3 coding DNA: TGTGCCTGGACCGGAGCGGGAGGCGGTTCCTACAATGAGCAGTTCTTC.

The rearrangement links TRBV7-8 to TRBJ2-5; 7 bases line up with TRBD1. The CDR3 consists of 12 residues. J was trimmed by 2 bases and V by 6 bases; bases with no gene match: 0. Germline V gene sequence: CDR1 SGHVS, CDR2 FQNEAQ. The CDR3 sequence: CASRGQQETQYF. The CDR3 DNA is TGTGCCAGCAGGGGACAGCAAGAGACCCAGTACTTC.

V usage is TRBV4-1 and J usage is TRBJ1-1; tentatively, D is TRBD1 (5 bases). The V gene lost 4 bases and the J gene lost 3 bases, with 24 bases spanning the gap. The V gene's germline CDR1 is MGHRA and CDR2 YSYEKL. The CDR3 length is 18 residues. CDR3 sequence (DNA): TGCGCCAGCAGCCCATCTATCAGGGACGAGTGGGGTCACACTGAAGCTTTCTTT. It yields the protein CASSPSIRDEWGHTEAFF.

CDR3: CASSLPSAPPPHGYTF. CDR3 DNA: TGTGCCAGCAGCTTACCCTCGGCCCCACCTCCACATGGCTACACCTTC. The rearrangement links TRBV13 to TRBJ1-2; D is uncertain. The V and J ends lost 2 bases and 6 bases respectively, with 19 bases between them. CDR1 and CDR2 from the germline V gene are PRHDT and FYEKMQ (reference sequence). There are 16 residues in the CDR3.

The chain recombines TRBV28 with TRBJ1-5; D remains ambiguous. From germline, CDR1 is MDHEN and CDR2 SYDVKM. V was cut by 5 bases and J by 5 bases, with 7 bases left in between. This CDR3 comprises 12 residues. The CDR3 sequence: CASSPAHQPQHF. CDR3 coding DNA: TGTGCCAGCAGTCCCGCACATCAGCCCCAGCATTTT.

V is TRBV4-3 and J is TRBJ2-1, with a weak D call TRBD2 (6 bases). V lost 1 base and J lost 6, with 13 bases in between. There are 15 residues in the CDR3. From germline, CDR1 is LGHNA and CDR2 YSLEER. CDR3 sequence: CASSQVGTLGNEQFF. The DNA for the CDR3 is TGCGCCAGCAGCCAAGTGGGGACTTTAGGCAATGAGCAGTTCTTC.

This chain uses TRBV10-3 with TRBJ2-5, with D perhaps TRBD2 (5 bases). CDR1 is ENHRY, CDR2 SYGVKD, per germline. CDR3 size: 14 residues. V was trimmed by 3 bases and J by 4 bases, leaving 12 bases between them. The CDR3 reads CAISDELVSETQYF. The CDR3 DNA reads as TGTGCCATCAGTGACGAACTAGTGTCAGAGACCCAGTACTTC.

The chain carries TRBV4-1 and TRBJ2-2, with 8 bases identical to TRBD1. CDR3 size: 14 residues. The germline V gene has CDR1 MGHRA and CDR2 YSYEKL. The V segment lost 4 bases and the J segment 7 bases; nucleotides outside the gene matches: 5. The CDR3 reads CASSPLTGGGELFF. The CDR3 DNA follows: TGCGCCAGCAGCCCGCTCACAGGGGGCGGGGAGCTGTTTTTT.

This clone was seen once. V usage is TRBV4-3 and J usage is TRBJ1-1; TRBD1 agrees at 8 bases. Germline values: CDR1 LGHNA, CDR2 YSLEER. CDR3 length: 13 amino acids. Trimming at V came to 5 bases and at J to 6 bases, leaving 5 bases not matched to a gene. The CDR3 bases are TGCGCCAGCAGCGCCGACAGGGGATCTGAAGCTTTCTTT. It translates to CASSADRGSEAFF.

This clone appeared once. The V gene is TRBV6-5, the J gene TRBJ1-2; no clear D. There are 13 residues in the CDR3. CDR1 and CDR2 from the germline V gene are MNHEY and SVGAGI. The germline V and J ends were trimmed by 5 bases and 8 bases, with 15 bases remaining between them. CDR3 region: CASSRTLLGGYTF. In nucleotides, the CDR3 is TGTGCCAGCAGTCGAACACTTCTGGGGGGCTACACCTTC.

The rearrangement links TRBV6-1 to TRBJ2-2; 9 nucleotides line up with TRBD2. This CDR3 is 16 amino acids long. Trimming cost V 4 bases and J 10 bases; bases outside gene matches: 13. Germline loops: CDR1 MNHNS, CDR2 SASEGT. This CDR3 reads CASSALAGGPYQELFF. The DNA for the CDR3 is TGTGCCAGCAGTGCCCTTGCGGGGGGGCCATATCAGGAGCTGTTTTTT.

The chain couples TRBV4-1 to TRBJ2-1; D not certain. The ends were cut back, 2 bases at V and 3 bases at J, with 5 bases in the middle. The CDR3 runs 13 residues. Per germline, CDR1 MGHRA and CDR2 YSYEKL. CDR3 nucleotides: TGCGCCAGCAGCCAAACTGACTACAATGAGCAGTTCTTC. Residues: CASSQTDYNEQFF.

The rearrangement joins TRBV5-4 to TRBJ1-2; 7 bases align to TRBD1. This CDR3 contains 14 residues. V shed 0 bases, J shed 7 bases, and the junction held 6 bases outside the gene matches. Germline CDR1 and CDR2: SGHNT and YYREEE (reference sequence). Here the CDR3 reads CASSLGQGPGGYTF. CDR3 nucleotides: TGTGCCAGCAGCTTGGGACAGGGACCGGGTGGCTACACCTTC. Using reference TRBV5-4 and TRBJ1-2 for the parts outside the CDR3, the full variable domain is ETGVTQSPTHLIKTRGQQVTLRCSSQSGHNTVSWYQQALGQGPQFIFQYYREEENGRGNFPPRFSGLQFPNYSSELNVNALELDDSALYLCASSLGQGPGGYTFGSGTRLTVV.